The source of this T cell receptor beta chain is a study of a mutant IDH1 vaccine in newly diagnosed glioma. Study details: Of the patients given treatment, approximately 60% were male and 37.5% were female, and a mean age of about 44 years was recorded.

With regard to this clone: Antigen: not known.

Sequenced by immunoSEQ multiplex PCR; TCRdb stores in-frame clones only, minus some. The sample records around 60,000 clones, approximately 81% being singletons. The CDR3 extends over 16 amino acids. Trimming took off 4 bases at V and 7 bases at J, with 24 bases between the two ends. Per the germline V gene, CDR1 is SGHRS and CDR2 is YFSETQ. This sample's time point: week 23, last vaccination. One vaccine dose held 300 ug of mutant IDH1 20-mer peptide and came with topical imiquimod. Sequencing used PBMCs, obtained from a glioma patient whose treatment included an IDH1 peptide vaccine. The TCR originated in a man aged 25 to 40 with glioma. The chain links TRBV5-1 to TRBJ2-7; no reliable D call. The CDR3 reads CASSPPGERLDGEQYF. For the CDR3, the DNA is TGCGCCAGCAGCCCACCCGGAGAGCGCCTCGACGGAGAGCAGTACTTC.